This T cell receptor (beta chain) was obtained from a study of blood T cells in healthy people across ages. General observations from the study: With donor CMV status unknown, expanded clonotype changes were possibly confounded. Estimated diversity, derived from one million T cells, was regarded as an underestimate. Whereas aged donors had fewer naive CD4+ cells, long-lived donors had more of them and higher diversity.

Combining a sample-barcoded 5' primer with a J-beta primer mix, a second PCR ran for roughly 6 to 12 cycles. MiXCR was run by TCRdb on the 5' RACE reads, yielding one entry per CDR3 protein. This sample carries 650,000 or so distinct CDR3 sequences, approximately 52% of them seen once, and the ten largest clones take roughly 13%. As to this clonotype: Its matching antigen is unknown.

CDR3 size: 16 residues. Trimming removed 0 bases from V and 0 bases from J, with 11 bases in between. CDR1 is SGHKS and CDR2 is YYEKEE in the germline V gene (reference sequence). The clonotype comes from a woman of 80 years or more in good health. Sequenced: blood. V usage is TRBV5-5 and J usage is TRBJ2-3; a possible D gene is TRBD1 (6 bases). CDR3 bases: TGTGCCAGCAGCTTGGAGTCAGGGGCCAGCACAGATACGCAGTATTTT. Translating it yields CASSLESGASTDTQYF.